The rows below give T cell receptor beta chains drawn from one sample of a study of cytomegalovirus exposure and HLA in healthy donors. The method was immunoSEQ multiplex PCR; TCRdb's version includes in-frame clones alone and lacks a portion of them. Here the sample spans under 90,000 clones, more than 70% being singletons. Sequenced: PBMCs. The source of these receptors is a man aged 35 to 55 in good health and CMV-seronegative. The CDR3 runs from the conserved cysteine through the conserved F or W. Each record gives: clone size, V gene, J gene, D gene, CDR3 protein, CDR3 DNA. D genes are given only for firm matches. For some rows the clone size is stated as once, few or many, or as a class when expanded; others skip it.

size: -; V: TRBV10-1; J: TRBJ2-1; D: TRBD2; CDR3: CASSEDPTRTSGRVEQFF; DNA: TGCGCCAGCAGTGAGGACCCGACCCGGACTAGCGGGAGGGTTGAGCAGTTCTTC
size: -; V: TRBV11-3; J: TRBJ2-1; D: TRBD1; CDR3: CASSPRLGGLSNEQFF; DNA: TGTGCCAGCAGCCCCCGGCTAGGGGGCTTGAGCAATGAGCAGTTCTTC
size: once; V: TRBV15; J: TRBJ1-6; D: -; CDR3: CATSEMDNPSSYNSPLHF; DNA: TGTGCCACCAGTGAAATGGACAATCCGAGCTCCTATAATTCACCCCTCCACTTT
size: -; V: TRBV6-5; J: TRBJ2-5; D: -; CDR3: CASSYRRRETQYF; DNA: TGTGCCAGCAGTTACCGGAGGAGAGAGACCCAGTACTTC
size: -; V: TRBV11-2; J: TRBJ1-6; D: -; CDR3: CASSLDSVGNSPLHF; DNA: TGTGCCAGCAGCTTAGACTCCGTCGGGAATTCACCCCTCCACTTT
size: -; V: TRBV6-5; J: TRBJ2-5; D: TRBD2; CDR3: CASLGGETQYF; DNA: TGTGCCAGCTTGGGGGGGGAGACCCAGTACTTC
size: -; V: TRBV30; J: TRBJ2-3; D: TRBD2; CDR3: CAWSASGSPTDTQYF; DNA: TGTGCCTGGAGTGCTAGCGGGAGTCCCACAGATACGCAGTATTTT
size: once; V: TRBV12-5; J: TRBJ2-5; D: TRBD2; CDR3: CASGLGLAGEETQYF; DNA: TGTGCTAGTGGTTTGGGACTAGCGGGAGAAGAGACCCAGTACTTC
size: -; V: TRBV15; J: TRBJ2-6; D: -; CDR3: CATSRDNSGANVLTF; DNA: TGTGCCACCAGCAGAGACAACTCTGGGGCCAACGTCCTGACTTTC
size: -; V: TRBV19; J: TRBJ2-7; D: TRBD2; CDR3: CASSGRLAGDPEQYF; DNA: TGTGCCAGTAGTGGTAGACTAGCGGGAGACCCCGAGCAGTACTTC
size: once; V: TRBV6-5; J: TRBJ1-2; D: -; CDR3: CASSYAGGGYTF; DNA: TGTGCCAGCAGTTACGCGGGGGGAGGCTACACCTTC
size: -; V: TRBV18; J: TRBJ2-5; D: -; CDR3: CASSPPNQETQYF; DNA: TGTGCCAGCTCACCACCTAACCAAGAGACCCAGTACTTC
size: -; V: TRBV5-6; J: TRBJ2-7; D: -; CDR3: CASSSTEGVHEQYF; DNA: TGTGCCAGCAGCTCTACCGAGGGGGTCCACGAGCAGTACTTC
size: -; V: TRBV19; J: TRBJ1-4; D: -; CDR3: CASSIGLGPNEKLFF; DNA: TGTGCCAGTAGTATAGGTTTGGGCCCGAATGAAAAACTGTTTTTT
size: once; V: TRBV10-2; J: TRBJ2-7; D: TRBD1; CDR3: CASSEIRGQNYEQYF; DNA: TGCGCCAGCAGTGAGATCAGGGGACAGAACTACGAGCAGTACTTC
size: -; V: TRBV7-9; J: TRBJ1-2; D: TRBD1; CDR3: CASSPTGYGYTF; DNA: TGTGCCAGCAGCCCGACAGGGTATGGCTACACCTTC
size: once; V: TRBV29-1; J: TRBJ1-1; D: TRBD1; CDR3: CSVRDRGRSVTEAFF; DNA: TGCAGCGTCCGGGACAGGGGAAGATCGGTCACTGAAGCTTTCTTT
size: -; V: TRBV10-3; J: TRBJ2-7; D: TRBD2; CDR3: CAISRPGLALREQYF; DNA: TGTGCCATCAGCAGACCGGGACTAGCTTTGCGTGAGCAGTACTTC
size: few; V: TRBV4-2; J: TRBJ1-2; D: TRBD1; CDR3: CASSQEPNPGQGESYGYTF; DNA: TGTGCCAGCAGCCAAGAGCCAAACCCCGGACAGGGAGAATCCTATGGCTACACCTTC
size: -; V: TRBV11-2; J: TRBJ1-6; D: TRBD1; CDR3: CASSLQLIQGANSPLHF; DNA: TGTGCCAGCAGCTTACAGTTGATCCAGGGGGCGAATTCACCCCTCCACTTT
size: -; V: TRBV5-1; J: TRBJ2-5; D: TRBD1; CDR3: CASSLIEGAETQYF; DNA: TGCGCCAGCAGCCTCATAGAGGGGGCCGAGACCCAGTACTTC
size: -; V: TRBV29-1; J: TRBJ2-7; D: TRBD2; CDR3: CSVSVAGGPSEQYF; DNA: TGCAGCGTTAGCGTGGCGGGAGGGCCCTCTGAGCAGTACTTC
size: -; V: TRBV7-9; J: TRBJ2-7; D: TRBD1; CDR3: CASSLLGGTGGREQYF; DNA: TGTGCCAGCAGCCTATTAGGTGGGACAGGGGGTCGCGAGCAGTACTTC
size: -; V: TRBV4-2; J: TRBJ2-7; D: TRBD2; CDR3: CASSQEGGNSYYEQYF; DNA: TGTGCCAGCAGCCAAGAGGGGGGGAATAGTTACTACGAGCAGTACTTC
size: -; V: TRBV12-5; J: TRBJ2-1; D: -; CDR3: CASGLMSGNEQFF; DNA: TGTGCTAGTGGTTTGATGTCCGGCAATGAGCAGTTCTTC
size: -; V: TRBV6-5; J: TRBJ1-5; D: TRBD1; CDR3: CASSRTGGQPQHF; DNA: TGTGCCAGCAGTCGGACAGGGGGTCAGCCCCAGCATTTT
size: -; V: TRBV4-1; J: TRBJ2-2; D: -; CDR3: CASSQGQGWELFF; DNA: TGCGCCAGCAGCCAAGGCCAGGGCTGGGAGCTGTTTTTT
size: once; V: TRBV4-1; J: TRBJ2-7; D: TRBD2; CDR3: CASSQTGTSGPLDEQYF; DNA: TGCGCCAGCAGCCAGACCGGGACTAGCGGACCATTGGACGAGCAGTACTTC
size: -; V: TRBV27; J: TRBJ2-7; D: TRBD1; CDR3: CASSLWDRGYYEQYF; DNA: TGTGCCAGCAGTTTGTGGGACAGGGGCTATTACGAGCAGTACTTC
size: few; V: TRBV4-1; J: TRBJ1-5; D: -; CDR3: CASSQVHRPNSNQPQHF; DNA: TGCGCCAGCAGCCAAGTCCACAGACCAAATAGCAATCAGCCCCAGCATTTT
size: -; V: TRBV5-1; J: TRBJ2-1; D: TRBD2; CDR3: CASSPFTGTGTSANNEQFF; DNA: TGCGCCAGCAGCCCATTTACAGGTACCGGGACTAGTGCCAACAATGAGCAGTTCTTC
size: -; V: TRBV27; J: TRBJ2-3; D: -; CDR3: CASSHPRAGESDTQYF; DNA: TGTGCCAGCAGTCACCCGAGGGCAGGGGAGTCAGATACGCAGTATTTT
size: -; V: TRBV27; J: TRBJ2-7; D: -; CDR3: CASSFRGSYEQYF; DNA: TGTGCCAGCAGTTTTAGGGGTTCCTACGAGCAGTACTTC
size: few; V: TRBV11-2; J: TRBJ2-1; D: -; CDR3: CASSLRQSFNEQFF; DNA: TGTGCCAGCAGCCTACGACAGTCTTTCAATGAGCAGTTCTTC
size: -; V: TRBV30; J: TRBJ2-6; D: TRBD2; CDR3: CAWRRAGVSGANVLTF; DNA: TGTGCCTGGAGGCGAGCGGGAGTGTCTGGGGCCAACGTCCTGACTTTC
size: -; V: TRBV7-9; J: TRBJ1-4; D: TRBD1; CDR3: CASSPGGEKLFF; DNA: TGTGCCAGCAGCCCAGGGGGTGAAAAACTGTTTTTT
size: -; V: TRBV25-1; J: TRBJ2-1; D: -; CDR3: CASSEYPRGSRNEQFF; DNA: TGTGCCAGCAGTGAATATCCCAGGGGTTCTAGGAATGAGCAGTTCTTC
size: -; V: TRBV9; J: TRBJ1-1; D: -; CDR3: CASSVDSYNTEAFF; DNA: TGTGCCAGCAGCGTAGATAGCTACAACACTGAAGCTTTCTTT
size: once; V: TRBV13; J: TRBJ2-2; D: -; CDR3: CASSYVGPGELFF; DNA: TGTGCCAGCAGCTACGTGGGGCCCGGGGAGCTGTTTTTT
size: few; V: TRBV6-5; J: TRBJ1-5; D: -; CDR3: CASSRAGFQPQHF; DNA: TGTGCCAGCAGTCGAGCGGGGTTTCAGCCCCAGCATTTT
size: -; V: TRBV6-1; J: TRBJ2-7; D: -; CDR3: CASSETPSDEQYF; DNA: TGTGCCAGCAGTGAAACTCCATCGGACGAGCAGTACTTC
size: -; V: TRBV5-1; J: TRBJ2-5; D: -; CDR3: CASSLARVETQYF; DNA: TGCGCCAGCAGCTTGGCCAGGGTGGAGACCCAGTACTTC
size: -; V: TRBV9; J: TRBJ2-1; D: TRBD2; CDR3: CASSGAGGGEQFF; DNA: TGTGCCAGCAGCGGAGCGGGAGGGGGAGAGCAGTTCTTC
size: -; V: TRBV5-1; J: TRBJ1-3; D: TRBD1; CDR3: CASSPDRAGNTIYF; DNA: TGCGCCAGCAGCCCCGACAGGGCTGGAAACACCATATATTTT
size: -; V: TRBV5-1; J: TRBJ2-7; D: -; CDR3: CASSLGQGSGFYEQYF; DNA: TGCGCCAGCAGCTTGGGGCAGGGATCGGGTTTCTACGAGCAGTACTTC
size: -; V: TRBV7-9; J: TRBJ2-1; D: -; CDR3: CASTQVGVQFNEQFF; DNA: TGTGCCAGCACCCAGGTGGGAGTGCAGTTTAATGAGCAGTTCTTC
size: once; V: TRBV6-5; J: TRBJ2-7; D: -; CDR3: CASSNFTRYF; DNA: TGTGCCAGCAGCAACTTCACCCGGTACTTC
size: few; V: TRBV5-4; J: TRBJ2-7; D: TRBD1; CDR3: CASSRGQGGYEQYF; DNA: TGTGCCAGCAGCCGGGGACAGGGGGGCTACGAGCAGTACTTC
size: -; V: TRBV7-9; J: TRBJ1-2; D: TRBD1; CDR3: CASSTTGGEYGYTF; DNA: TGTGCCAGCAGCACGACAGGGGGGGAGTATGGCTACACCTTC
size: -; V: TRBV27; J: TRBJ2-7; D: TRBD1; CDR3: CASRTTGGGIYEQYF; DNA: TGTGCCAGCCGTACCACAGGGGGCGGAATCTACGAGCAGTACTTC
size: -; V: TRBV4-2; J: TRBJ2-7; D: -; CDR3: CASSWGPEQYF; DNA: TGTGCCAGCAGCTGGGGCCCCGAGCAGTACTTC
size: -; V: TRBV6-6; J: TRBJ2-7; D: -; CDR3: CASSPQGRFTLGEYF; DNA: TGTGCCAGCAGTCCCCAGGGGAGATTTACGCTGGGGGAGTACTTC